This is a list of T cell receptor beta chains from one sample in a study of regulatory T cells in long-lasting Graves disease. MiXCR, run by TCRdb on the multiplex PCR reads, gives a single entry per CDR3 protein. The table lists around 470,000 distinct CDR3 sequences, 14% of them singletons. These records were also assigned to another study, of T cells in Graves' hyperthyroidism and ophthalmopathy.

Sequenced material: peripheral blood mononuclear cells (PBMCs), taken at new diagnosis, from a patient treated with antithyroid drugs. Receptor source: a woman aged 45-60 years with Graves disease. The CDR3 runs from the conserved cysteine through the conserved F or W. D genes are given only for firm matches. Clone size appears in some rows only: once, few, many, or a class for an expanded clone.

V gene	D gene	clone size	J gene	CDR3 protein	CDR3 DNA
TRBV7-8	.	many	TRBJ1-5	CASSPVGGSWQPQHF	TGTGCCAGCAGCCCGGTCGGGGGTTCTTGGCAGCCCCAGCATTTT
TRBV5-1	TRBD2	.	TRBJ2-5	CASSEGTSGTGAQYF	TGCGCCAGCTCTGAGGGGACTAGCGGAACGGGGGCCCAGTACTTC
TRBV6-1	TRBD2	many	TRBJ2-7	CASSSGTTYEQYF	TGTGCCAGCAGTAGCGGGACCACCTACGAGCAGTACTTC
TRBV6-2/TRBV6-3	.	.	TRBJ2-2	CASSQLVPGMANTGELFF	TGTGCCAGCAGTCAATTAGTACCAGGGATGGCGAACACCGGGGAGCTGTTTTTT
TRBV5-4	.	.	TRBJ2-5	CASSFVSASETQYF	TGTGCCAGCAGCTTTGTTAGTGCTTCGGAGACCCAGTACTTC
TRBV9	TRBD1	few	TRBJ1-1	CASSPGQGRNTEAFF	TGTGCCAGCAGCCCGGGACAGGGGAGGAACACTGAAGCTTTCTTT
TRBV27	TRBD1	many	TRBJ1-2	CASSYGQGNYGYTF	TGTGCCAGCAGTTATGGACAGGGAAACTATGGCTACACCTTC
TRBV29-1	.	.	TRBJ2-3	CSVDRGDTQYF	TGCAGCGTTGATCGGGGAGATACGCAGTATTTT
TRBV24-1	.	.	TRBJ2-6	CATSEGTRSSGANVLTF	TGTGCCACCAGTGAGGGGACACGAAGCTCTGGGGCCAACGTCCTGACTTTC
TRBV30	.	many	TRBJ1-2	CAWSGQPKSTTNYGYTF	TGTGCCTGGAGTGGACAGCCGAAATCAACCACTAACTATGGCTACACCTTC
TRBV11-3	.	.	TRBJ2-1	CASSLGDHSYNEQFF	TGTGCCAGCAGCTTAGGAGACCACTCCTACAATGAGCAGTTCTTC
TRBV7-9	.	.	TRBJ1-1	CASSTVLGRAEAFF	TGTGCCAGCAGCACCGTTTTGGGCAGGGCTGAAGCTTTCTTT
TRBV5-8	.	many	TRBJ2-3	CASIGLVENTQYF	TGTGCCAGCATCGGACTCGTGGAAAATACGCAGTATTTT
TRBV5-1	TRBD2	.	TRBJ2-1	CASSPGTSLSNEQFF	TGCGCCAGCAGCCCCGGGACTAGTCTTTCCAATGAGCAGTTCTTC
TRBV12-3/TRBV12-4	.	many	TRBJ1-2	CASSSHSNYGYTF	TGTGCCAGCAGTTCACACAGCAACTATGGCTACACCTTC
TRBV11-2	.	many	TRBJ2-3	CASSWDSYTDTQYF	TGTGCCAGCAGCTGGGACTCCTATACAGATACGCAGTATTTT
TRBV7-8	TRBD1	many	TRBJ2-5	CASAGSLQGETQYF	TGTGCCAGCGCGGGCAGTCTACAGGGGGAGACCCAGTACTTC
TRBV7-9	TRBD1	many	TRBJ2-1	CASSQDPGGSGNEQFF	TGTGCCAGCAGCCAAGACCCAGGGGGTTCGGGTAATGAGCAGTTCTTC
TRBV28	TRBD2	.	TRBJ2-3	CASSQSSGTTPDTQYF	TGTGCCAGCAGTCAAAGCTCCGGGACTACACCAGATACGCAGTATTTT
TRBV5-1	.	many	TRBJ2-1	CASSLAGHNEQFF	TGCGCCAGCAGCTTGGCTGGGCACAATGAGCAGTTCTTC
TRBV5-1	TRBD2	few	TRBJ2-1	CASTWGGANNEQFF	TGCGCCAGCACTTGGGGGGGAGCCAACAATGAGCAGTTCTTC
TRBV5-1	.	many	TRBJ1-2	CASSLGQEHYGYTF	TGCGCCAGCAGCTTGGGACAGGAGCACTATGGCTACACCTTC
TRBV2	.	many	TRBJ1-1	CASSWDTGHTEAFF	TGTGCCAGCAGTTGGGACACCGGGCACACTGAAGCTTTCTTT
TRBV5-1	.	many	TRBJ2-2	CASSLGQGAGELFF	TGCGCCAGCAGCTTGGGGCAGGGAGCCGGGGAGCTGTTTTTT
TRBV28	.	many	TRBJ1-2	CASSTLVPNYGYTF	TGTGCCAGCAGTACCTTGGTCCCTAACTATGGCTACACCTTC
TRBV12-3/TRBV12-4	.	many	TRBJ2-1	CASSPAVFSYNEQFF	TGTGCCAGCAGTCCCGCGGTGTTCTCCTACAATGAGCAGTTCTTC
TRBV10-2	.	many	TRBJ2-7	CASREIQGEQYF	TGCGCCAGCAGGGAAATCCAGGGGGAGCAGTACTTC
TRBV3-1	.	many	TRBJ1-4	CASSQTMTATNEKLFF	TGTGCCAGCAGCCAAACAATGACAGCAACTAATGAAAAACTGTTTTTT
TRBV7-9	TRBD2	.	TRBJ2-7	CASSFSGLGGEQYF	TGTGCCAGCAGCTTTAGCGGGCTCGGGGGTGAGCAGTACTTC
TRBV10-1	TRBD2	few	TRBJ2-1	CASSRSSGIGEQFF	TGCGCCAGCAGTCGATCTAGCGGGATTGGTGAGCAGTTCTTC
TRBV12-3/TRBV12-4	TRBD1	few	TRBJ1-5	CASSLRGPGQGHQPQHF	TGTGCCAGCAGTTTAAGAGGTCCGGGACAGGGGCATCAGCCCCAGCATTTT
TRBV28	.	.	TRBJ2-4	CASSLIVAKNIQYF	TGTGCCAGCAGTTTAATCGTAGCCAAAAACATTCAGTACTTC
TRBV11-2	TRBD2	many	TRBJ2-7	CASSVAGTSAHYEQYF	TGTGCCAGCAGCGTCGCCGGGACTAGCGCACACTACGAGCAGTACTTC
TRBV27	.	.	TRBJ2-3	CASSLILLSGTNTDTQYF	TGTGCCAGCAGTTTAATCCTCCTTTCGGGAACAAACACAGATACGCAGTATTTT
TRBV28	TRBD2	many	TRBJ2-7	CASSLWGLAGPDYEQYF	TGTGCCAGCAGTTTATGGGGACTAGCGGGACCCGACTACGAGCAGTACTTC
TRBV6-2/TRBV6-3	.	few	TRBJ1-6	CASSYSPDSSYNSPLHF	TGTGCCAGCAGTTACTCGCCGGACAGCTCCTATAATTCACCCCTCCACTTT
TRBV2	.	few	TRBJ1-4	CASSERGAEKLFF	TGTGCCAGCAGTGAAAGGGGGGCCGAAAAACTGTTTTTT
TRBV3-1	.	.	TRBJ2-5	CASSRGDLAPQETQYF	TGTGCCAGCAGCCGAGGAGATCTAGCGCCGCAAGAGACCCAGTACTTC
TRBV28	TRBD1	many	TRBJ2-7	CASSPMGQSSYEQYF	TGTGCCAGCAGCCCCATGGGACAGAGCTCCTACGAGCAGTACTTC
TRBV9	.	.	TRBJ2-5	CASSVGPEVQTQYF	TGTGCCAGCAGCGTAGGGCCAGAGGTTCAGACCCAGTACTTC
TRBV2	TRBD2	.	TRBJ2-3	CASSEIAGVATDTQYF	TGTGCCAGCAGTGAGATAGCGGGGGTGGCCACAGATACGCAGTATTTT